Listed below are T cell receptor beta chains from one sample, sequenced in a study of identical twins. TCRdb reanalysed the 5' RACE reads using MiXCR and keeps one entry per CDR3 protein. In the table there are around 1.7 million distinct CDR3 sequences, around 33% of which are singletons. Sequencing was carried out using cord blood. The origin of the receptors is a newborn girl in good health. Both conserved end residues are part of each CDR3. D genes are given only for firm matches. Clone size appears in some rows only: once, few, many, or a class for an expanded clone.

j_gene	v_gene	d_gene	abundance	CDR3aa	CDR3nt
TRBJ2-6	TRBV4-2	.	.	CASSQVKQGNTRRANVLTF	TGTGCCAGCAGCCAAGTTAAACAGGGAAACACTCGGAGGGCCAACGTCCTGACTTTC
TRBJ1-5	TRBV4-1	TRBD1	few	CASSQVQGPPNQPQHF	TGCGCCAGCAGCCAAGTACAGGGGCCTCCCAATCAGCCCCAGCATTTT
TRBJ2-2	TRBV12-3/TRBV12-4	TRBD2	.	CASSKTSQYTGELFF	TGTGCCAGCAGCAAGACTAGCCAGTACACCGGGGAGCTGTTTTTT
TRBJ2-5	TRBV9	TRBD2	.	CASSPGTSGVQETQYF	TGTGCCAGCAGCCCCGGGACTAGCGGGGTCCAAGAGACCCAGTACTTC
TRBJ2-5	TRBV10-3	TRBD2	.	CAISESKLWRGGSYGQYF	TGTGCCATCAGTGAGTCGAAGCTGTGGCGGGGGGGCTCCTACGGGCAGTACTTC
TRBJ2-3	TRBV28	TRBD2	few	CATVSGGLAGFTDTQYF	TGTGCCACCGTGTCCGGAGGACTAGCGGGTTTCACAGATACGCAGTATTTT
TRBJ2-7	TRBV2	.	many	CASSEVVEQYF	TGTGCCAGCAGTGAAGTTGTCGAGCAGTACTTC
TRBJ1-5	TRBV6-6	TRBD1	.	CASSRSRQGAVQPQHF	TGTGCCAGCAGTCGATCCAGGCAGGGGGCGGTTCAGCCCCAGCATTTT
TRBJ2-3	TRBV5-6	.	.	CASSTLSAASTDTQYF	TGTGCCAGCAGCACCCTTTCAGCGGCCAGCACAGATACGCAGTATTTT
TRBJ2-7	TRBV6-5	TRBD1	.	CASSFRQGTSYEQYF	TGTGCCAGCAGTTTCAGACAGGGGACGTCCTACGAGCAGTACTTC
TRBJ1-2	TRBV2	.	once	CASRDGQRGYGYTF	TGTGCCAGCAGAGATGGCCAACGGGGCTATGGCTACACCTTC
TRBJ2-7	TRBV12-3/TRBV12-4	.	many	CASSFPRHEQYF	TGTGCCAGCAGTTTCCCTAGGCACGAGCAGTACTTC
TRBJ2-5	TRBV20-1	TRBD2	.	CSARRRLRTSGDKETQYF	TGCAGCGCTAGAAGGAGACTGAGGACTAGCGGGGATAAAGAGACCCAGTACTTC
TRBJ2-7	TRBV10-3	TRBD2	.	CAISLGLAGLYEQYF	TGTGCCATCAGTTTGGGACTAGCGGGGCTCTACGAGCAGTACTTC
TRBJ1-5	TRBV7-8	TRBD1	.	CASSLISDRTNQPQHF	TGTGCCAGCAGCTTAATCTCGGACAGGACTAATCAGCCCCAGCATTTT
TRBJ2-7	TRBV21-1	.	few	CASSNDAGGSYEQYF	TGTGCCAGCAGCAATGATGCGGGGGGCTCTTACGAGCAGTACTTC
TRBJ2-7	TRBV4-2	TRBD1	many	CASSQDTDRGVSYEQYF	TGTGCCAGCAGCCAAGACACCGACAGGGGGGTCTCCTACGAGCAGTACTTC
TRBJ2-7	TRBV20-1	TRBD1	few	CSATPGTAFYEQYF	TGCAGTGCTACTCCCGGGACAGCCTTCTACGAGCAGTACTTC
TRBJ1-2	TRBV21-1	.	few	CASSKEPLRTPGEKNGYTF	TGTGCCAGCAGCAAAGAACCCCTCAGGACTCCAGGGGAGAAAAATGGCTACACCTTC
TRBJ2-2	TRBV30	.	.	CAWGGRLNTGELFF	TGTGCCTGGGGGGGCAGACTTAACACCGGGGAGCTGTTTTTT
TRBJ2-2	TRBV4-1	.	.	CASSLGPVARGELFF	TGCGCCAGCAGCCTGGGACCAGTCGCTCGCGGGGAGCTGTTTTTT
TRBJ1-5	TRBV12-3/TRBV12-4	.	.	CASSFTGTRSNQPQHF	TGTGCCAGCAGTTTCACCGGGACACGTAGCAATCAGCCCCAGCATTTT
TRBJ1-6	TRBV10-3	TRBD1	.	CAISTGTANSPLHF	TGTGCCATCAGTACCGGGACAGCTAATTCACCCCTCCACTTT
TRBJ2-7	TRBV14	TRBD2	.	CASSQGLAGAPYEQYF	TGTGCCAGCAGCCAAGGCCTAGCGGGAGCCCCCTACGAGCAGTACTTC
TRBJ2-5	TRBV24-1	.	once	CATSIRDQDNEQYF	TGTGCCACCAGTATACGCGACCAGGACAATGAGCAGTACTTC
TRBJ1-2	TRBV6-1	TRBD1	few	CASSLITGGYGYTF	TGTGCCAGCAGTCTGATAACAGGGGGTTACGGCTACACCTTC
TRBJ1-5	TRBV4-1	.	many	CASSQGDSNQPQHF	TGCGCCAGCAGCCAAGGGGATAGCAATCAGCCCCAGCATTTT
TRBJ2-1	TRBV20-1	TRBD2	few	CSARRGVSREQFF	TGCAGTGCTAGACGGGGGGTCTCAAGGGAGCAGTTCTTC
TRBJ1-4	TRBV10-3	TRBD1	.	CATLPGQGASEKLFF	TGTGCCACACTTCCGGGACAGGGGGCGAGTGAAAAACTGTTTTTT
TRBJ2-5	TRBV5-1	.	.	CASSLRYPVGETQYF	TGCGCCAGCAGCCTCCGTTATCCAGTGGGAGAGACCCAGTACTTC
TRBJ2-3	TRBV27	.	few	CASSLSRDPYTDTQYF	TGTGCCAGCAGTTTATCGCGGGACCCCTACACAGATACGCAGTATTTT
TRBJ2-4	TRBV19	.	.	CARPRAAHIQYF	TGTGCCAGACCTAGGGCGGCGCACATTCAGTACTTC
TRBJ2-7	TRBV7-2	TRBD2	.	CASSLRAPTSGSLYEQYF	TGTGCCAGCAGCTTACGAGCCCCAACTAGCGGGAGTTTGTACGAGCAGTACTTC
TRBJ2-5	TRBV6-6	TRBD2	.	CASRLAVVPETQYF	TGTGCCAGCAGACTAGCGGTTGTTCCCGAGACCCAGTACTTC
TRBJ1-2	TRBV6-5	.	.	CANSFTTESYGYTF	TGTGCCAACAGTTTCACGACAGAAAGCTATGGCTACACCTTC
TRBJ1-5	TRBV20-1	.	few	CSARDGYQPQHF	TGCAGTGCCCGGGACGGATATCAGCCCCAGCATTTT
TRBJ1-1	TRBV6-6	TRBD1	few	CASRAPWDRSGFF	TGTGCCAGCAGGGCCCCCTGGGACAGGTCGGGTTTCTTT
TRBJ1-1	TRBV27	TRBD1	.	CASGENRGTEAFF	TGTGCCAGCGGGGAAAACAGGGGGACTGAAGCTTTCTTT
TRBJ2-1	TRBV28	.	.	CASSQRAFHNEQFF	TGTGCCAGCAGCCAGCGGGCGTTCCACAATGAGCAGTTCTTC
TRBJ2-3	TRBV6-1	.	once	CASSSDSQSWGSTDTQYF	TGTGCCAGCAGTAGCGACAGCCAATCCTGGGGTTCCACAGATACGCAGTATTTT
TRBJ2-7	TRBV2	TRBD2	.	CAVRLAAYEQYF	TGTGCCGTTCGACTAGCGGCCTACGAGCAGTACTTC
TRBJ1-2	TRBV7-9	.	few	CASSLGAGVNYGYTF	TGTGCCAGCAGCTTAGGGGCAGGGGTTAACTATGGCTACACCTTC
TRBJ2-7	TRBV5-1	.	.	CASSEGKYEQYF	TGCGCCAGCAGCGAGGGGAAGTACGAGCAGTACTTC
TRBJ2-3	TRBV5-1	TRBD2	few	CASSLERTRGTDTQYF	TGCGCCAGCAGCTTGGAACGGACTAGGGGCACAGATACGCAGTATTTT
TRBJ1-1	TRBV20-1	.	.	CSARESSTANTEAFF	TGCAGTGCTAGAGAGTCTTCGACGGCGAACACTGAAGCTTTCTTT
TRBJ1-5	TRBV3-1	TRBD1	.	CASSPNGQGSGQPQHF	TGTGCCAGCAGCCCCAACGGACAGGGGAGCGGTCAGCCCCAGCATTTT
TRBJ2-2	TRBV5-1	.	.	CASSLERSSGELFF	TGCGCCAGCAGCTTAGAAAGGTCTTCAGGGGAGCTGTTTTTT
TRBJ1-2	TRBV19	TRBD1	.	CASSITGTGPSYGYTF	TGTGCCAGTAGTATTACCGGGACAGGGCCTAGCTATGGCTACACCTTC
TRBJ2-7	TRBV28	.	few	CASSPQLWYEQYF	TGTGCCAGCAGTCCCCAGCTTTGGTACGAGCAGTACTTC
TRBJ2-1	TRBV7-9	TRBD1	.	CASTAGTGIYNEQFF	TGTGCCAGCACCGCCGGGACAGGCATCTACAATGAGCAGTTCTTC
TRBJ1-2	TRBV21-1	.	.	CASSKYRRPYGYTF	TGTGCCAGCAGCAAATACCGGAGACCCTATGGCTACACCTTC
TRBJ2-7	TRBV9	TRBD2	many	CASSVAGGFYEQYF	TGTGCCAGCAGCGTAGCGGGAGGGTTCTACGAGCAGTACTTC
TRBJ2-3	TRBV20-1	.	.	CSARQWGGTDTQYF	TGCAGTGCTAGACAATGGGGAGGCACAGATACGCAGTATTTT
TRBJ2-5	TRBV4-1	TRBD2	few	CASSQESLAGSRETQYF	TGCGCCAGCAGCCAAGAATCACTAGCGGGTTCACGGGAGACCCAGTACTTC
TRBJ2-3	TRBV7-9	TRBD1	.	CASSNRDRSTDTQYF	TGTGCCAGCAGCAACCGGGACAGATCCACAGATACGCAGTATTTT
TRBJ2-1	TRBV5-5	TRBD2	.	CASSPNPFLAGLYNEQFF	TGTGCCAGCAGCCCAAACCCATTCCTAGCGGGTCTTTACAATGAGCAGTTCTTC
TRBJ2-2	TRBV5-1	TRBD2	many	CASSLRLASTGELFF	TGCGCCAGCAGCTTAAGACTAGCAAGCACCGGGGAGCTGTTTTTT
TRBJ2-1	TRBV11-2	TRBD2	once	CASSLLAGGLGLYEQFF	TGTGCCAGCAGCTTACTAGCGGGGGGTCTAGGGCTCTACGAGCAGTTCTTC
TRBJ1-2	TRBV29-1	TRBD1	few	CSAQGGTHHGYTF	TGCAGCGCCCAGGGGGGGACCCACCATGGCTACACCTTC